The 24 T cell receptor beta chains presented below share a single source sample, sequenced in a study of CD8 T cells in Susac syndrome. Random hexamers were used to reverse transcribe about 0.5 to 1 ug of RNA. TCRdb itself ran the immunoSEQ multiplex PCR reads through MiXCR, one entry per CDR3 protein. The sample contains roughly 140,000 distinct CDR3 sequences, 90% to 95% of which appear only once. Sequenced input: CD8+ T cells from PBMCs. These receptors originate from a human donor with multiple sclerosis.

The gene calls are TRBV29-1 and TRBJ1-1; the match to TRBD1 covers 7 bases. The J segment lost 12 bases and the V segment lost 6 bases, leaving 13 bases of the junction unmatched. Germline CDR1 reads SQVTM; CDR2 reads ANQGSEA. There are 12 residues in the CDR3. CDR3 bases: TGCAGCGTGGAACAGGGGTTTTGGGCGTCTTTCTTT. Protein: CSVEQGFWASFF.

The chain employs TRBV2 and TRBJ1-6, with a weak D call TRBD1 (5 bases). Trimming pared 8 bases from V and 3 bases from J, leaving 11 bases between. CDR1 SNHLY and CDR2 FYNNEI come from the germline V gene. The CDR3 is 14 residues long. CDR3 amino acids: CASWAGFYNSPLHF. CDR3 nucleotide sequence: TGTGCCAGCTGGGCAGGGTTCTATAATTCACCCCTCCACTTT. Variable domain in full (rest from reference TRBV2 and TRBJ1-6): EPEVTQTPSHQVTQMGQEVILRCVPISNHLYFYWYRQILGQKVEFLVSFYNNEISEKSEIFDDQFSVERPDGSNFTLKIRSTKLEDSAMYFCASWAGFYNSPLHFGNGTRLTVT.

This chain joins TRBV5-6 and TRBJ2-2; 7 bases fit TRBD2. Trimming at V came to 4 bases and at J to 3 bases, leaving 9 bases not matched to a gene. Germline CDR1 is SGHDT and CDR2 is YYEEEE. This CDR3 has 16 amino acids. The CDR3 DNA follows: TGTGCCAGCAGCGAATCAGCGGGGAACTACACCGGGGAGCTGTTTTTT. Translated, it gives CASSESAGNYTGELFF. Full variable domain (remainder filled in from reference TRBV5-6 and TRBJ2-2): DAGVTQSPTHLIKTRGQQVTLRCSPKSGHDTVSWYQQALGQGPQFIFQYYEEEERQRGNFPDRFSGHQFPNYSSELNVNALLLGDSALYLCASSESAGNYTGELFFGEGSRLTVL.

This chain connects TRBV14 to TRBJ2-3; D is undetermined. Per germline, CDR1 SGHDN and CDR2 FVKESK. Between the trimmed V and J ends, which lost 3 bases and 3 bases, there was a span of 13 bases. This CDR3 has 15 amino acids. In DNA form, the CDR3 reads TGTGCCAGCAGCCAGTTAAGGGAAGGAACAGATACGCAGTATTTT. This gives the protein CASSQLREGTDTQYF.

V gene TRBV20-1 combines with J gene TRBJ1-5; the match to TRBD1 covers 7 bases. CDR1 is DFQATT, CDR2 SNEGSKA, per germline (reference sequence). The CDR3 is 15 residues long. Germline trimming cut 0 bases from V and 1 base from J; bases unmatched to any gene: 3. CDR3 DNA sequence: TGCAGTGCTAGAGAGGGGGACAGAAGCAATCAGCCCCAGCATTTT. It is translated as CSAREGDRSNQPQHF.

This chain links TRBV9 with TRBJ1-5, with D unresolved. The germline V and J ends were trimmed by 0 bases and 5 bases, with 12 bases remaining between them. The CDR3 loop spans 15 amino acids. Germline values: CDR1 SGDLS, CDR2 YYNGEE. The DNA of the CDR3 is TGTGCCAGCAGCGTAGACGGAGCGCTCGATCAGCCCCAGCATTTT. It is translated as CASSVDGALDQPQHF. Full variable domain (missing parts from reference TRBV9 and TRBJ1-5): DSGVTQTPKHLITATGQRVTLRCSPRSGDLSVYWYQQSLDQGLQFLIQYYNGEERAKGNILERFSAQQFPDLHSELNLSSLELGDSALYFCASSVDGALDQPQHFGDGTRLSIL.

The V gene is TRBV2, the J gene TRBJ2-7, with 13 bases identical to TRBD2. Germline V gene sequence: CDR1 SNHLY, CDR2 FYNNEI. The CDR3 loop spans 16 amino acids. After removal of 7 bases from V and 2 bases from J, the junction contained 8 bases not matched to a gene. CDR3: CASTRGLAGSTYEQYF. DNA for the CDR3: TGTGCCAGCACTAGGGGACTAGCGGGGTCCACCTACGAGCAGTACTTC.

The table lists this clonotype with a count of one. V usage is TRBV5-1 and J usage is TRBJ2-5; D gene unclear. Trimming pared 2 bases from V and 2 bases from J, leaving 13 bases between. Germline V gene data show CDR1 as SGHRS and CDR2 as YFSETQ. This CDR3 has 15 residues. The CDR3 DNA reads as TGCGCCAGCAGCTTAAGTGGTCGGCCACAAGAGACCCAGTACTTC. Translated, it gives CASSLSGRPQETQYF.

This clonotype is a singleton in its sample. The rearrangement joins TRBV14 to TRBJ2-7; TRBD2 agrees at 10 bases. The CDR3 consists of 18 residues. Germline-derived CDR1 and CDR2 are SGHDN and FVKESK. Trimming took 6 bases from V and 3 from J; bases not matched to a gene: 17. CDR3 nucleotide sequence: TGTGCCAGCAGTCCAGCGGGGGGGCCGGCCCGCAACATCTACGAGCAGTACTTC. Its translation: CASSPAGGPARNIYEQYF. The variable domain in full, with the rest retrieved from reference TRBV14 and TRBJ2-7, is EAGVTQFPSHSVIEKGQTVTLRCDPISGHDNLYWYRRVMGKEIKFLLHFVKESKQDESGMPNNRFLAERTGGTYSTLKVQPAELEDSGVYFCASSPAGGPARNIYEQYFGPGTRLTVT.

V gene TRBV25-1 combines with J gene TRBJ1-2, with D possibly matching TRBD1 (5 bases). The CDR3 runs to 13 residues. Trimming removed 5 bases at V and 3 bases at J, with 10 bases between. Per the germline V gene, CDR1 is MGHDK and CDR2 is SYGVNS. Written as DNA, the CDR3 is TGTGCCAGCAGTAGCGGGACCTACTATGGCTACACCTTC. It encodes CASSSGTYYGYTF.

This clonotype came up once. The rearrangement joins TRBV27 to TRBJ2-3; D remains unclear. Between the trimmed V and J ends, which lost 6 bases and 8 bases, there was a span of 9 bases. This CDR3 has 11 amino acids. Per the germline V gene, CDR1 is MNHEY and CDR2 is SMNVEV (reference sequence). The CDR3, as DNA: TGTGCCAGCAGCTCCCCCGGTACGCAGTATTTT. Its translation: CASSSPGTQYF.

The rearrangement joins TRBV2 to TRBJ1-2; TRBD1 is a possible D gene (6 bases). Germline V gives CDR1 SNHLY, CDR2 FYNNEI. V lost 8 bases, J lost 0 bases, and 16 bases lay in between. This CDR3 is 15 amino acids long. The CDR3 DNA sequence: TGTGCCAGCGCCCGTGGGACAACGACTAACTATGGCTACACCTTC. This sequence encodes CASARGTTTNYGYTF.

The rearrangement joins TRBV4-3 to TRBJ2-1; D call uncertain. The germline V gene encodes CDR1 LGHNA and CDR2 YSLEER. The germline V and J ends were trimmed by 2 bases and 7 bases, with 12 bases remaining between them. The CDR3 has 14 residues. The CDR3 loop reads CASSQPSSGNEQFF. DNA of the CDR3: TGCGCCAGCAGCCAACCTTCTAGTGGGAATGAGCAGTTCTTC.

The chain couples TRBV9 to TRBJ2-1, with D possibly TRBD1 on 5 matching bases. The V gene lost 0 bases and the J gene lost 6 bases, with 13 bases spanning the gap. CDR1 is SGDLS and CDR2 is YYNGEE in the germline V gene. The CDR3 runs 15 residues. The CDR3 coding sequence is TGTGCCAGCAGCGTAGGACAGCAGGTCGGCAATGAGCAGTTCTTC. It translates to CASSVGQQVGNEQFF.

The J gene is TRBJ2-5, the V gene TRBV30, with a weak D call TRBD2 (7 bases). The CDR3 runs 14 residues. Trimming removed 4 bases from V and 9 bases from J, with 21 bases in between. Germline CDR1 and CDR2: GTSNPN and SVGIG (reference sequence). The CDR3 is CAWNRGGKVESQYF. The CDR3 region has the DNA TGTGCCTGGAATAGGGGGGGTAAGGTCGAGTCCCAGTACTTC.

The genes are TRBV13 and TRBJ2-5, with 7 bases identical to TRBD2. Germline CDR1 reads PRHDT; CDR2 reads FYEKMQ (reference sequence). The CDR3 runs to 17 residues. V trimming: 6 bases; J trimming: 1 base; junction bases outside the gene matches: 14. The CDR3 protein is CASSSGGAGRLQETQYF. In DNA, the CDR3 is TGTGCCAGCAGTTCCGGAGGAGCGGGGAGACTCCAAGAGACCCAGTACTTC.

CDR3: CASNNRDPEAFF. The CDR3 coding sequence is TGTGCCAGCAATAACAGGGATCCTGAAGCTTTCTTT. The V call is TRBV6-1, the J call TRBJ1-1; tentatively, D is TRBD1 (6 bases). CDR1 is MNHNS and CDR2 is SASEGT in the germline V gene. CDR3 length: 12 residues. Trimming removed 7 bases from V and 6 bases from J, with 12 bases in between.

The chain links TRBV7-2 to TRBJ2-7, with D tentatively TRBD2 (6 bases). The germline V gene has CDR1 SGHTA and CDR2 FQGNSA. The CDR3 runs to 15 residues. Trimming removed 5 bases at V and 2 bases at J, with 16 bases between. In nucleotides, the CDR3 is TGTGCCAGCAGCCCTACCGGGGGATCGGCCTACGAGCAGTACTTC. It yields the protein CASSPTGGSAYEQYF.

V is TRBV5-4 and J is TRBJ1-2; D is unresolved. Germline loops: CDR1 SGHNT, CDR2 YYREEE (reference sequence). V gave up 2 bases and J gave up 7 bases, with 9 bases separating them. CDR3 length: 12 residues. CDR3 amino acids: CASSLRPRGYTF. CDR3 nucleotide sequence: TGTGCCAGCAGCTTAAGGCCGCGTGGCTACACCTTC.

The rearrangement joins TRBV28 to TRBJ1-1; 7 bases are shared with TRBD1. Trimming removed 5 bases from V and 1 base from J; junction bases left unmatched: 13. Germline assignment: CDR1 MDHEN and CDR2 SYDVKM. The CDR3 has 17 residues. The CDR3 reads CASSTTWAGGTNTEAFF. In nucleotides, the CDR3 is TGTGCCAGCAGTACCACTTGGGCAGGGGGGACGAACACTGAAGCTTTCTTT.

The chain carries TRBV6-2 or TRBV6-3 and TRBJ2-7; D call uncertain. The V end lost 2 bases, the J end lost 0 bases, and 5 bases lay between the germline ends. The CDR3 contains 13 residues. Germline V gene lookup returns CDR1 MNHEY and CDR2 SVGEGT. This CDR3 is CASSYRFSYEQYF. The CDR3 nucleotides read TGTGCCAGCAGTTACCGATTCTCCTACGAGCAGTACTTC.

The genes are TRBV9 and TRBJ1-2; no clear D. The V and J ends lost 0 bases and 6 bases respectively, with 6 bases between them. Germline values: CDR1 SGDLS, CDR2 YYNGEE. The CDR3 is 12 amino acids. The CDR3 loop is CASSVGGNGYTF. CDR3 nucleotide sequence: TGTGCCAGCAGCGTAGGAGGGAATGGCTACACCTTC.

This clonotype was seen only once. Written as DNA, the CDR3 is TGTGCCAGCAGCCCCTTTGCTATGGGCTACACCTTC. It yields the protein CASSPFAMGYTF. The J gene is TRBJ1-2, the V gene TRBV12-3 or TRBV12-4, with unresolved D. Deletions cut 6 bases from V and 8 bases from J, with 13 bases between. This CDR3 spans 12 amino acids.

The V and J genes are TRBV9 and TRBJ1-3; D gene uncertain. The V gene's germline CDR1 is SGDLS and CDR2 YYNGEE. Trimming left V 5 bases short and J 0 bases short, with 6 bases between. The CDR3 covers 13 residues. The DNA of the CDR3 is TGTGCCAGCAGTCAGAGCTCTGGAAACACCATATATTTT. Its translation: CASSQSSGNTIYF. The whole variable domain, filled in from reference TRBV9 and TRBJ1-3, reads DSGVTQTPKHLITATGQRVTLRCSPRSGDLSVYWYQQSLDQGLQFLIQYYNGEERAKGNILERFSAQQFPDLHSELNLSSLELGDSALYFCASSQSSGNTIYFGEGSWLTVV.